The following is a TCR beta chain sequence with its context. TCRdb processed the 5' RACE reads anew with MiXCR; each CDR3 protein has one entry. The table includes 290,000 or so distinct CDR3 sequences, less than 25% detected once. This sample was taken from a study of CD8 T cells in ankylosing spondylitis. CDR3 size: 17 residues. Germline V gene data show CDR1 as LGHNA and CDR2 as YSLEER. V shed 2 bases and J 3 bases; nucleotides not matched to a gene: 13. The gene calls are TRBV4-3 and TRBJ2-7; the match to TRBD2 covers 7 bases. The receptor was derived from a female donor with ankylosing spondylitis or in good health (not recorded which). The sequenced sample consisted of blood, either unsorted or a sorted T cell fraction (not recorded which). CDR3 sequence: CASSQYSQTSWYYEQYF. DNA of the CDR3: TGCGCCAGCAGCCAATATTCCCAGACTAGCTGGTACTACGAGCAGTACTTC.